This TCR beta chain was found in a study of post-analysis software for immune sequencing data. This clonotype was counted only a few times. No antigen is known for it. The CDR3 contains 14 residues. Germline V gene data show CDR1 as SGHTA and CDR2 as FQGNSA. With 4 bases removed from V and 6 bases from J, the gap between germline ends came to 13 bases. Study-wide results and limits: Strong co-clustering by F measure was evident for samples that had been prepared in the same batch. Patients had higher frequencies than controls of roughly five TRBV segments, including TRBV5-6, TRBV5-1 and TRBV20-1.

TCR beta cDNA libraries had unique molecular identifiers. From the PCR reads, TCRdb called clonotypes with MiXCR, one entry per CDR3 protein. There are roughly 730,000 distinct CDR3 sequences in the sample; just under 30% occur only once, and under 0.7% lies in the top ten. The clonotype was recovered from a girl between 5 and 17 years old with multiple sclerosis. Sequenced: blood. The chain recombines TRBV7-2 with TRBJ1-5, with D unresolved. The chain's CDR3 is CASSSDGVRQPQHF. The CDR3 nucleotides are TGTGCCAGCAGCTCGGACGGGGTACGTCAGCCCCAGCATTTT.